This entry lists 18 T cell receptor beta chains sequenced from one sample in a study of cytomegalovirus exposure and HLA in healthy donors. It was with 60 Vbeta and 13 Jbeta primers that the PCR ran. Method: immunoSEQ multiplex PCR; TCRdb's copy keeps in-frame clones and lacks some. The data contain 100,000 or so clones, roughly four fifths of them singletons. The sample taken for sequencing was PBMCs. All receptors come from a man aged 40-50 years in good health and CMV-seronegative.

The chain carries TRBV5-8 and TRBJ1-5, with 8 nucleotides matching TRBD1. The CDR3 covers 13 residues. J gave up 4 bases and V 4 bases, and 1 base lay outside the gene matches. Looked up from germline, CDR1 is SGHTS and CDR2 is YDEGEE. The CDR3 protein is CASSRQGNQPQHF. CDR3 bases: TGTGCCAGCAGCCGACAGGGGAATCAGCCCCAGCATTTT.

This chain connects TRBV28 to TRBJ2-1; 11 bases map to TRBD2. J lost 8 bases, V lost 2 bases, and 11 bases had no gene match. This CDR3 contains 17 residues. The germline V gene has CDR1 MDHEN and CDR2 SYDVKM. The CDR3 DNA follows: TGTGCCAGCAGTTTAAGTTTCGCTAGCGGGAGGCGGGATGAGCAGTTCTTC. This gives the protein CASSLSFASGRRDEQFF.

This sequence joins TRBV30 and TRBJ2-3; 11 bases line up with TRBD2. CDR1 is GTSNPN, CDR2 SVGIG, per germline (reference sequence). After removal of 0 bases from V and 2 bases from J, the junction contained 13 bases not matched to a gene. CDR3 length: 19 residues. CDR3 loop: CAWSVLSGRAYGDTDTQYF. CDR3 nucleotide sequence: TGTGCCTGGAGTGTGCTTAGCGGGAGGGCCTACGGGGACACAGATACGCAGTATTTT. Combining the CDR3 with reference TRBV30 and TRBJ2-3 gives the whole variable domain SQTIHQWPATLVQPVGSPLSLECTVEGTSNPNLYWYRQAAGRGLQLLFYSVGIGQISSEVPQNLSASRPQDRQFILSSKKLLLSDSGFYLCAWSVLSGRAYGDTDTQYFGPGTRLTVL.

The CDR3 DNA is TGTGCCAGCAGTTACTTAGGGGGCTCTGAAGCTTTCTTT. Protein product: CASSYLGGSEAFF. The rearrangement joins TRBV6-5 to TRBJ1-1; 7 bases are a match to TRBD1. Germline CDR1 is MNHEY and CDR2 is SVGAGI. With V trimmed by 1 base and J by 6 bases, 2 bases remained unmatched. This CDR3 has 13 residues.

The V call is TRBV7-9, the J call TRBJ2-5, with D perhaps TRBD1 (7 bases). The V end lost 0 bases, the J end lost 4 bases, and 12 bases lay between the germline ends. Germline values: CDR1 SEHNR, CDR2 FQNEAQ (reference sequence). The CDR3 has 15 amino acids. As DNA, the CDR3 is TGTGCCAGCAGCTTAGCGCAGGGGGGAGTAGAGACCCAGTACTTC. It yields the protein CASSLAQGGVETQYF.

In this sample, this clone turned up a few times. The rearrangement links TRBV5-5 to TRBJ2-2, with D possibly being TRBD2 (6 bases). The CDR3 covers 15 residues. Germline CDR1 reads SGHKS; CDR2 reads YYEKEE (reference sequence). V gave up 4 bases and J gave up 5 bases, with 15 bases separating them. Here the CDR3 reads CASSPALGGTGELFF. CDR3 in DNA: TGTGCCAGCAGCCCGGCTTTGGGGGGAACCGGGGAGCTGTTTTTT.

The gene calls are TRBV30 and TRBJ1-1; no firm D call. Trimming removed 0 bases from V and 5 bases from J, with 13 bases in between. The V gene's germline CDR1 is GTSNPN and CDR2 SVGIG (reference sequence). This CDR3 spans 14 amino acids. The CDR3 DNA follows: TGTGCCTGGAGTGTAGGGAGGATTGGGACTGAAGCTTTCTTT. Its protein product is CAWSVGRIGTEAFF.

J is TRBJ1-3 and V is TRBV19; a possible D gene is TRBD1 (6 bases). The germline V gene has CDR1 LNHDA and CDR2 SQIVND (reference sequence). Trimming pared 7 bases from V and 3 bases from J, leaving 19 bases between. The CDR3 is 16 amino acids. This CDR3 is CASTPIRGASGNTIYF. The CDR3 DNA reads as TGTGCCAGTACCCCAATCCGGGGGGCCAGTGGAAACACCATATATTTT.

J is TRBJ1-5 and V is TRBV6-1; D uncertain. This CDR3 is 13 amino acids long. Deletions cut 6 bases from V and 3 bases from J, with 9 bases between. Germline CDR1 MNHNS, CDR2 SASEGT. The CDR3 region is CASSREFNQPQHF. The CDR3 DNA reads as TGTGCCAGCAGCCGGGAGTTCAATCAGCCCCAGCATTTT.

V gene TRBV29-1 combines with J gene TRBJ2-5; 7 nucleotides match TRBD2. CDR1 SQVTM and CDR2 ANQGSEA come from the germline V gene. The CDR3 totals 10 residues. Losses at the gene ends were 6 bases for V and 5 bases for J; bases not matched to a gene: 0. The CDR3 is CSVGGETQYF. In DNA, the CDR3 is TGCAGCGTGGGAGGGGAGACCCAGTACTTC.

DNA for the CDR3: TGTGCCAGCAGCCAAGATTATAGAGGGACCCAGTACTTC. Its protein is CASSQDYRGTQYF. The chain uses TRBV14 and TRBJ2-5, with no clear D. CDR3 size: 13 residues. In germline, CDR1 is SGHDN, CDR2 FVKESK. V was shortened by 0 bases and J by 7 bases, with 9 bases between the two germline ends.

The CDR3 loop reads CASSEVPGQGEQYF. CDR3 DNA: TGCGCCAGCAGTGAGGTCCCTGGGCAGGGCGAGCAGTACTTC. V is TRBV10-1 and J is TRBJ2-7, with a possible D match to TRBD1 (5 bases). V was pared by 2 bases and J by 6 bases, with 14 bases between. The CDR3 has 14 residues. Germline V CDR1 and CDR2: WNHNN, SYGVQD (reference sequence).

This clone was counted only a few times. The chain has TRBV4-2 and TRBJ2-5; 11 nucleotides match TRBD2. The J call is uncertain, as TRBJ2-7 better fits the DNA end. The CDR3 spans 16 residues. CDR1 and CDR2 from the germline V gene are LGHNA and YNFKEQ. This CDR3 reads CASSHVIAGGVYEQYF. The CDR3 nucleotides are TGTGCCAGCAGCCACGTTATAGCGGGAGGGGTTTACGAGCAGTACTTC.

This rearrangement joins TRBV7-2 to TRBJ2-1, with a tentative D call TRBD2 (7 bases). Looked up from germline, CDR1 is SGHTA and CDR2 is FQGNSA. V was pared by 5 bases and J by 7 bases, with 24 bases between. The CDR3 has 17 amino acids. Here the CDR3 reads CASSQRNSRGGGNEQFF. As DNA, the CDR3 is TGTGCCAGCAGCCAGAGGAACAGCCGAGGGGGGGGTAATGAGCAGTTCTTC.

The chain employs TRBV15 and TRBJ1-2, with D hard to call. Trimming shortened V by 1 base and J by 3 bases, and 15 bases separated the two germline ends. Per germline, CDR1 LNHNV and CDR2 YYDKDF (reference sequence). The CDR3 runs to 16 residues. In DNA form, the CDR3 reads TGTGCCACCAGCAGAGGGCCGGGATCCCAGGACTATGGCTACACCTTC. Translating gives CATSRGPGSQDYGYTF.

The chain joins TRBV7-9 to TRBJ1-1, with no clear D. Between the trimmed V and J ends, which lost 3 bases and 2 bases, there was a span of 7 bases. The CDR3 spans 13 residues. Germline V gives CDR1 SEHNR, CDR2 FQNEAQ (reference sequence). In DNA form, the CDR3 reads TGTGCCAGCAGCTTCGAGAGAAACACTGAAGCTTTCTTT. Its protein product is CASSFERNTEAFF.

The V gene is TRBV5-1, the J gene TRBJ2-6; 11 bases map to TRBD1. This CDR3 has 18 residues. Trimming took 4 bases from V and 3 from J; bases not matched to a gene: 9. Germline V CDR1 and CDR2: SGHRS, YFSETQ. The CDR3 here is CASSPAGTGGFGANVLTF. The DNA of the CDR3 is TGCGCCAGCAGCCCCGCGGGGACAGGGGGGTTTGGGGCCAACGTCCTGACTTTC.

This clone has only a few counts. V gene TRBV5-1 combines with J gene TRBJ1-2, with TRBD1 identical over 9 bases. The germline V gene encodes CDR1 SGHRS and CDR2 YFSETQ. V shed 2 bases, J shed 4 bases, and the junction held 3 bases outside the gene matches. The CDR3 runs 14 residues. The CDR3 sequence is CASSLRQGGYGYTF. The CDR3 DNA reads TGCGCCAGCAGCTTAAGACAGGGGGGCTATGGCTACACCTTC. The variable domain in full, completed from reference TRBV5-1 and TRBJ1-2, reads KAGVTQTPRYLIKTRGQQVTLSCSPISGHRSVSWYQQTPGQGLQFLFEYFSETQRNKGNFPGRFSGRQFSNSRSEMNVSTLELGDSALYLCASSLRQGGYGYTFGSGTRLTVV.